What follows is one T cell receptor (beta chain) and its context. Original methodology: Estimation of nucleated cell counts relied on the amplification of reference gene primers. Some clones are missing from TCRdb's copy, which holds only in-frame ones; the method was immunoSEQ multiplex PCR. Clone size and V and J calls were adopted from that table, with D and trimming inferred from the DNA. Among fewer than 250,000 clones, around 82% were seen once, and the ten largest hold around 2.3%. V lost 3 bases, J lost 2 bases, and 9 bases stayed unmatched. This CDR3 is built from 17 residues. The germline V gene encodes CDR1 KGHSH and CDR2 LQKENI. This sample was taken from a study of blood T cell repertoires in COVID-19. On the study more broadly: T cells, B-cell-depleted T cells, or PBMCs provided the cDNA or gDNA that served as material.

The sample comprised peripheral blood. This TCR was recovered from a woman aged 40 to 50 with active or convalescent COVID-19. V usage is TRBV18 and J usage is TRBJ1-5; 8 positions agree with TRBD1. The CDR3 loop is CASSPGQGYRGNQPQHF. The DNA of the CDR3 is TGTGCCAGCTCACCCGGACAGGGCTACCGGGGCAATCAGCCCCAGCATTTT.